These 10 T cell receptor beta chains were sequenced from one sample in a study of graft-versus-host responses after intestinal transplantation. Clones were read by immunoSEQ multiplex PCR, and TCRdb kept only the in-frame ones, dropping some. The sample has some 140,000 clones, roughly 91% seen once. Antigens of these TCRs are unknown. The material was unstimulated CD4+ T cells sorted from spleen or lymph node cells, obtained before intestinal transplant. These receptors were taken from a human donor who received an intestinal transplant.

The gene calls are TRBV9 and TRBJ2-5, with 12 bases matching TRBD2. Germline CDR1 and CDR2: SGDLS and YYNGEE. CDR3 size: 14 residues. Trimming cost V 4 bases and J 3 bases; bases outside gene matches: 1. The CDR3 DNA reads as TGTGCCAGCAGCCGGACTAGCGGGAAAGAGACCCAGTACTTC. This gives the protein CASSRTSGKETQYF.

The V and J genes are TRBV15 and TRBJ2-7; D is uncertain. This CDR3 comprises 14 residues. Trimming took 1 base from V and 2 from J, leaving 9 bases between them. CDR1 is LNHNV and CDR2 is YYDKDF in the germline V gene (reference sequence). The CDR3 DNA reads TGTGCCACCAGCAGAGGGGATTCTCCCTACGAGCAGTACTTC. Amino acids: CATSRGDSPYEQYF.

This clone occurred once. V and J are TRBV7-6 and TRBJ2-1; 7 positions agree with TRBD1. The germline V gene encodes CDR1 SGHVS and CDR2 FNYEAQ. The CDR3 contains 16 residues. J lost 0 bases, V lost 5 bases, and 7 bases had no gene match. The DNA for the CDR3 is TGTGCCAGCAGCCCGCAGACAGGGAGCTCCTACAATGAGCAGTTCTTC. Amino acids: CASSPQTGSSYNEQFF.

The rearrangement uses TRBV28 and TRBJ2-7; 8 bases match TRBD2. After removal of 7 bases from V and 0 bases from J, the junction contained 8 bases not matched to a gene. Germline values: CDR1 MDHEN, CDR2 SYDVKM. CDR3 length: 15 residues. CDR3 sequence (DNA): TGTGCCAGCACAGCGGGGGCGACATCCTCCTACGAGCAGTACTTC. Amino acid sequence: CASTAGATSSYEQYF.

The CDR3 nucleotides read TGTGCCAGCAGCTTAGGGGGAACAGGCGCTCAGCCCCAGCATTTT. Amino acid sequence: CASSLGGTGAQPQHF. V gene TRBV11-2 combines with J gene TRBJ1-5; possible D gene TRBD1, 5 bases. Germline CDR1 is SGHAT and CDR2 is FQNNGV. This CDR3 contains 15 residues. The V end was cut by 1 base, the J end by 6 bases, with 13 bases between.

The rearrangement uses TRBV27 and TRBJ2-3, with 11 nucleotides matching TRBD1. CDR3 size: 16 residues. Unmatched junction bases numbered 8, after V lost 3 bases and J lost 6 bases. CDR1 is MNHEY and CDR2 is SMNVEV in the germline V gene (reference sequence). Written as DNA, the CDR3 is TGTGCCAGCAGTTTCCGTGGACAGGGGGCGCGGGATACGCAGTATTTT. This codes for CASSFRGQGARDTQYF.

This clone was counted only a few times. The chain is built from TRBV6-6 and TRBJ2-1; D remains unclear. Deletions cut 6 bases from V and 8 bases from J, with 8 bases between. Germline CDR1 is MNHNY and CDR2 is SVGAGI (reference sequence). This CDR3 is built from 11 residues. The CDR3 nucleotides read TGTGCCAGCAGCCCTTTGGATGAGCAGTTCTTC. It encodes CASSPLDEQFF.

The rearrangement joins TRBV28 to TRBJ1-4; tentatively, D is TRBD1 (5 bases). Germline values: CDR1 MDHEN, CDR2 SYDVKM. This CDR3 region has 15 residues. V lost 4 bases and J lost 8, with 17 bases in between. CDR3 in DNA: TGTGCCAGCAGTTCCCCTGGTGGGGGAGGAGAAAAACTGTTTTTT. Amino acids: CASSSPGGGGEKLFF.

The CDR3 DNA follows: TGTGCCAGCAGCCAAGCCGGACAGGAGGCTGGAAACACCATATATTTT. It translates to CASSQAGQEAGNTIYF. The chain joins TRBV14 to TRBJ1-3; 7 bases line up with TRBD1. Germline V lookup: CDR1 SGHDN, CDR2 FVKESK. Trimming at V came to 1 base and at J to 2 bases, leaving 5 bases not matched to a gene. This CDR3 contains 16 residues.

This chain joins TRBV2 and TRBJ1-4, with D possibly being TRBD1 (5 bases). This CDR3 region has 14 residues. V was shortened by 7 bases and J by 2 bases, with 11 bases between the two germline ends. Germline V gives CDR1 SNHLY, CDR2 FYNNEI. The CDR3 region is CASKNRITNEKLFF. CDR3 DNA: TGTGCCAGCAAAAACAGGATTACTAATGAAAAACTGTTTTTT.